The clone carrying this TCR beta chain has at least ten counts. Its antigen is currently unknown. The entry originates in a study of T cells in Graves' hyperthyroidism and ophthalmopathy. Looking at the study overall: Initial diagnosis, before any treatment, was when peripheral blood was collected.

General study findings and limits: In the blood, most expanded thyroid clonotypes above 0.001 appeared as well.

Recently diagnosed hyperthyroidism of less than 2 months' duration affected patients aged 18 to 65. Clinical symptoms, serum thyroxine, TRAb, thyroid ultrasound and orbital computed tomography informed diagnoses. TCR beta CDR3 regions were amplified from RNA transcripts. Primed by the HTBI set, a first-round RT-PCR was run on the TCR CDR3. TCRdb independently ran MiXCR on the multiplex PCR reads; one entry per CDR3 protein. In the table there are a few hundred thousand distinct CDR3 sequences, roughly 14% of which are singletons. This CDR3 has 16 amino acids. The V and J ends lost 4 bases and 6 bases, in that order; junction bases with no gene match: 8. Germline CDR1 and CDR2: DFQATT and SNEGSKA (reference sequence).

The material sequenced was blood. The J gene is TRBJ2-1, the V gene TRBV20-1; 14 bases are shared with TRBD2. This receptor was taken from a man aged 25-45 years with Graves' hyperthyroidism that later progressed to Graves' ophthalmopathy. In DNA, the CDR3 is TGCAGTGCTACGAGGGGACTAGCGGGGGCAGCCAATGAGCAGTTCTTC. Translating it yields CSATRGLAGAANEQFF.